A selection of T cell receptor beta chains follows, all from one sample in a study of beta chain features in type 1 diabetes. Method: immunoSEQ multiplex PCR; TCRdb's copy keeps in-frame clones and lacks some. Of tens of thousands of clones in the sample, about 32% were seen once. The material sequenced was stem cell memory CD4+ T cells from blood. The receptors shown here come from a young woman in good health. Each CDR3 is given with its conserved first and last residue. The order of the fields is J gene, D gene, clone size, V gene, CDR3 protein, CDR3 DNA. D genes are given only for firm matches. Some rows mark clone size as missing; the rest say once, few, many or name a class of expanded clone.

j_gene: TRBJ2-7
d_gene: TRBD2
abundance: .
v_gene: TRBV11-2
CDR3aa: CASSVISGNLYEQYF
CDR3nt: TGTGCCAGCAGCGTCATTAGCGGGAACCTTTACGAGCAGTACTTC

j_gene: TRBJ2-5
d_gene: .
abundance: .
v_gene: TRBV29-1
CDR3aa: CSVSTTNQETQYF
CDR3nt: TGCAGCGTCTCCACTACCAACCAAGAGACCCAGTACTTC

j_gene: TRBJ2-7
d_gene: TRBD1
abundance: .
v_gene: TRBV20-1
CDR3aa: CSASKGAGQYF
CDR3nt: TGCAGTGCTTCCAAGGGGGCAGGGCAGTACTTC

j_gene: TRBJ2-7
d_gene: .
abundance: few
v_gene: TRBV6-5
CDR3aa: CASGQGYEQYF
CDR3nt: TGTGCCAGCGGGCAGGGGTACGAGCAGTACTTC

j_gene: TRBJ1-1
d_gene: TRBD1
abundance: .
v_gene: TRBV5-6
CDR3aa: CASSPGTGLGTEAFF
CDR3nt: TGTGCCAGCAGCCCAGGGACAGGGTTGGGCACTGAAGCTTTCTTT

j_gene: TRBJ2-7
d_gene: .
abundance: few
v_gene: TRBV9
CDR3aa: CASSVEVESEQYF
CDR3nt: TGTGCCAGCAGCGTAGAGGTGGAGAGCGAGCAGTACTTC

j_gene: TRBJ2-5
d_gene: .
abundance: .
v_gene: TRBV2
CDR3aa: CASSVNGVETQYF
CDR3nt: TGTGCCAGCAGTGTAAACGGGGTGGAGACCCAGTACTTC

j_gene: TRBJ1-2
d_gene: TRBD1
abundance: .
v_gene: TRBV11-2
CDR3aa: CASSSLVDRGHGYTF
CDR3nt: TGTGCCAGCAGCTCCCTGGTGGACAGGGGGCACGGCTACACCTTC

j_gene: TRBJ2-7
d_gene: TRBD1
abundance: few
v_gene: TRBV6-6
CDR3aa: CASSYPTGLNSYEQYF
CDR3nt: TGTGCCAGCAGTTATCCGACAGGGCTGAACTCCTACGAGCAGTACTTC

j_gene: TRBJ1-2
d_gene: TRBD1
abundance: few
v_gene: TRBV7-9
CDR3aa: CASSLVGTGNGYTF
CDR3nt: TGTGCCAGCAGCTTAGTCGGGACAGGGAATGGCTACACCTTC

j_gene: TRBJ1-4
d_gene: .
abundance: .
v_gene: TRBV2
CDR3aa: CASRTLPGEKLFF
CDR3nt: TGTGCCAGCCGTACTCTTCCAGGGGAAAAACTGTTTTTT

j_gene: TRBJ2-3
d_gene: TRBD1
abundance: .
v_gene: TRBV4-1
CDR3aa: CASSQDSRGSTDTQYF
CDR3nt: TGCGCCAGCAGCCAAGATTCCAGGGGGAGCACAGATACGCAGTATTTT

j_gene: TRBJ2-7
d_gene: .
abundance: few
v_gene: TRBV9
CDR3aa: CASSPDRSSSYEQYF
CDR3nt: TGTGCCAGCAGTCCAGACAGGTCCTCCTCCTACGAGCAGTACTTC

j_gene: TRBJ1-2
d_gene: TRBD1
abundance: .
v_gene: TRBV7-2
CDR3aa: CASSRQGDYGYTF
CDR3nt: TGTGCCAGCAGCCGACAGGGCGACTATGGCTACACCTTC

j_gene: TRBJ1-2
d_gene: TRBD1
abundance: few
v_gene: TRBV27
CDR3aa: CASSRQGSYGYTF
CDR3nt: TGTGCCAGCAGCAGACAGGGGAGCTATGGCTACACCTTC

j_gene: TRBJ2-7
d_gene: TRBD2
abundance: .
v_gene: TRBV6-5
CDR3aa: CASSYSRAGFYEQYF
CDR3nt: TGTGCCAGCAGTTACTCGAGAGCGGGATTCTACGAGCAGTACTTC

j_gene: TRBJ2-1
d_gene: TRBD2
abundance: .
v_gene: TRBV11-2
CDR3aa: CASSFDSSGGEQFF
CDR3nt: TGTGCCAGCAGCTTCGATTCTAGCGGGGGGGAACAGTTCTTC

j_gene: TRBJ2-7
d_gene: TRBD1
abundance: .
v_gene: TRBV4-1
CDR3aa: CASSRPGQGYEQYF
CDR3nt: TGCGCCAGCAGCAGACCGGGACAGGGCTACGAGCAGTACTTC

j_gene: TRBJ1-2
d_gene: TRBD1
abundance: .
v_gene: TRBV6-5
CDR3aa: CASSPAGTGFGYTF
CDR3nt: TGTGCCAGCAGTCCAGCCGGGACAGGGTTTGGCTACACCTTC

j_gene: TRBJ1-2
d_gene: TRBD1
abundance: few
v_gene: TRBV2
CDR3aa: CASSETRGRYGYTF
CDR3nt: TGTGCCAGCAGCGAAACCAGGGGGAGGTATGGCTACACCTTC

j_gene: TRBJ2-2
d_gene: .
abundance: .
v_gene: TRBV6-5
CDR3aa: CASSLDRPNTGELFF
CDR3nt: TGTGCCAGCTCCCTTGACAGACCGAACACCGGGGAGCTGTTTTTT

j_gene: TRBJ2-1
d_gene: TRBD2
abundance: .
v_gene: TRBV11-2
CDR3aa: CASSPISERGRNEQFF
CDR3nt: TGTGCCAGCAGCCCCATTAGCGAGCGGGGTCGAAATGAGCAGTTCTTC

j_gene: TRBJ1-5
d_gene: .
abundance: .
v_gene: TRBV7-9
CDR3aa: CASSLGGGNQPQHF
CDR3nt: TGTGCCAGCAGCCTGGGGGGAGGCAATCAGCCCCAGCATTTT

j_gene: TRBJ1-6
d_gene: TRBD1
abundance: few
v_gene: TRBV30
CDR3aa: CAWTGTGGSPLHF
CDR3nt: TGTGCCTGGACCGGGACAGGGGGTTCACCCCTCCACTTT

j_gene: TRBJ1-5
d_gene: .
abundance: .
v_gene: TRBV18
CDR3aa: CASSPSPKGNRVQPQHF
CDR3nt: TGTGCCAGCTCACCATCCCCTAAGGGGAACAGGGTCCAGCCCCAGCATTTT

j_gene: TRBJ2-1
d_gene: TRBD2
abundance: .
v_gene: TRBV9
CDR3aa: CASSPSGRAYNEQFF
CDR3nt: TGTGCCAGCAGCCCTAGCGGCAGAGCCTACAATGAGCAGTTCTTC